A single sample gave rise to the 17 T cell receptor beta chains below, sequenced in a study of blood T cell repertoires in COVID-19. Only in-frame clones appear in the TCRdb table, and some are missing; sequencing was by immunoSEQ multiplex PCR. This sample has roughly 120,000 clones, with roughly 86% found just once. Sequencing used peripheral blood. These receptors were obtained from a man aged 40-55 years with acute or convalescent COVID-19.

V gene TRBV19 combines with J gene TRBJ2-1; 8 bases fit TRBD2. V lost 4 bases, J lost 8 bases, and 10 bases stayed unmatched. Per germline, CDR1 LNHDA and CDR2 SQIVND (reference sequence). The length of the CDR3 is 15 residues. In nucleotides, the CDR3 is TGTGCCAGTAGTACCGGGGGTAGCGGGAAGGATGAGCAGTTCTTC. The encoded protein is CASSTGGSGKDEQFF.

The J gene is TRBJ1-5, the V gene TRBV6-4, with D perhaps TRBD1 (6 bases). Between the trimmed V and J ends, which lost 2 bases and 2 bases, there was a span of 10 bases. Germline values: CDR1 MRHNA, CDR2 SNTAGT. The CDR3 runs 15 residues. The DNA for the CDR3 is TGTGCCAGCAGTGACCCCAGGGGTGGCAATCAGCCCCAGCATTTT. Amino acids: CASSDPRGGNQPQHF.

This clone was seen only once. The chain has TRBV5-4 and TRBJ1-2; the D is unclear. Germline-derived CDR1 and CDR2 are SGHNT and YYREEE (reference sequence). CDR3 size: 16 residues. V lost 0 bases, J lost 1 base, and 13 bases lay in between. Here the CDR3 reads CASSLGQALGNYGYTF. The CDR3 bases are TGTGCCAGCAGCTTGGGTCAGGCCTTGGGTAACTATGGCTACACCTTC.

The rearrangement links TRBV6-2 or TRBV6-3 to TRBJ2-5; 13 bases are a match to TRBD2. After removal of 5 bases from V and 2 bases from J, the junction contained 8 bases not matched to a gene. Per germline, CDR1 MNHEY and CDR2 SVGEGT. The CDR3 runs 17 residues. CDR3 in DNA: TGTGCCAGCAGTATGGGACTAGCGGGGCTTTTACAAGAGACCCAGTACTTC. Residues: CASSMGLAGLLQETQYF.

This chain's CDR3 is CASSLGQGQPQHF. In nucleotides, the CDR3 is TGCGCCAGCAGCTTGGGACAGGGACAGCCCCAGCATTTT. The chain is built from TRBV5-1 and TRBJ1-5; TRBD1 aligns across 7 bases. The germline CDR1 and CDR2 sequences are SGHRS and YFSETQ. The V and J ends lost 0 bases and 7 bases, in that order; junction bases with no gene match: 1. This CDR3 is 13 amino acids long.

This clone was picked up a small number of times. The rearrangement uses TRBV5-1 and TRBJ2-1; 7 nucleotides align to TRBD1. The CDR3 runs to 15 residues. V trimming: 2 bases; J trimming: 1 base; junction bases outside the gene matches: 3. Germline V gene data show CDR1 as SGHRS and CDR2 as YFSETQ. Written as DNA, the CDR3 is TGCGCCAGCAGCTTAGGGGGCTTGTCCTACAATGAGCAGTTCTTC. This translates into CASSLGGLSYNEQFF.

This clone appeared a single time. The chain joins TRBV19 to TRBJ1-3; TRBD1 aligns across 9 bases. V lost 5 bases to trimming and J lost 0 bases; unmatched junction nucleotides: 8. Germline CDR1 reads LNHDA; CDR2 reads SQIVND (reference sequence). The CDR3 is 17 amino acids. CDR3 nucleotides: TGTGCCAGTAGTGGACAGGGGAGATCGACCTCTGGAAACACCATATATTTT. It translates to CASSGQGRSTSGNTIYF. The complete variable domain, with remaining parts taken from reference TRBV19 and TRBJ1-3, reads DGGITQSPKYLFRKEGQNVTLSCEQNLNHDAMYWYRQDPGQGLRLIYYSQIVNDFQKGDIAEGYSVSREKKESFPLTVTSAQKNPTAFYLCASSGQGRSTSGNTIYFGEGSWLTVV.

This clone was seen only a few times. The V gene is TRBV19, the J gene TRBJ2-1; weak D call: TRBD2 (5 bases). The CDR3 runs to 12 residues. V dropped 6 bases and J dropped 4 bases, with 7 bases sitting between them. CDR1 is LNHDA and CDR2 is SQIVND in the germline V gene (reference sequence). The CDR3 sequence is CASRGSYNEQFF. The CDR3 DNA reads TGTGCCAGTAGGGGGAGTTACAATGAGCAGTTCTTC.

The sample holds a few counts of this clone. The rearrangement uses TRBV30 and TRBJ1-6, with D maybe TRBD1 (6 bases). Germline V gene data show CDR1 as GTSNPN and CDR2 as SVGIG (reference sequence). Between the trimmed V and J ends, which lost 2 bases and 4 bases, there was a span of 9 bases. The CDR3 length is 14 residues. The CDR3, as DNA: TGTGCCTGGAGTTTGGACAGTTATAATTCACCCCTCCACTTT. As protein: CAWSLDSYNSPLHF.

The chain carries TRBV19 and TRBJ2-2; the D gene is possibly TRBD1 (6 bases). CDR3 length equals 14 residues. The ends were cut back, 9 bases at V and 3 bases at J, with 14 bases in the middle. Germline CDR1 LNHDA, CDR2 SQIVND (reference sequence). The CDR3 sequence: CASTTGQDTGELFF. DNA of the CDR3: TGTGCCAGCACTACGGGACAAGACACCGGGGAGCTGTTTTTT.

The rearrangement uses TRBV30 and TRBJ1-5; 7 bases agree with TRBD1. V shed 0 bases, J shed 5 bases, and the junction held 4 bases outside the gene matches. This CDR3 is 14 amino acids long. The germline gives CDR1 GTSNPN, CDR2 SVGIG (reference sequence). The CDR3 here is CAWSVSGGDQPQHF. The DNA of the CDR3 is TGTGCCTGGAGTGTATCAGGGGGAGATCAGCCCCAGCATTTT. Together with reference TRBV30 and TRBJ1-5, the CDR3 gives the full variable domain: SQTIHQWPATLVQPVGSPLSLECTVEGTSNPNLYWYRQAAGRGLQLLFYSVGIGQISSEVPQNLSASRPQDRQFILSSKKLLLSDSGFYLCAWSVSGGDQPQHFGDGTRLSIL.

The chain joins TRBV6-4 to TRBJ2-7; 8 bases align to TRBD1. V was clipped by 2 bases and J by 7 bases; unmatched bases: 1. Germline assignment: CDR1 MRHNA and CDR2 SNTAGT. The CDR3 has 12 residues. CDR3 nucleotides: TGTGCCAGCAGTGACGGACAGGGAGAGCAGTACTTC. Its protein product is CASSDGQGEQYF.

The chain combines TRBV5-4 with TRBJ2-5; D is possibly TRBD2 (5 bases). The ends were cut back, 5 bases at V and 4 bases at J, with 18 bases in the middle. The CDR3 consists of 15 residues. The germline gives CDR1 SGHNT, CDR2 YYREEE (reference sequence). The CDR3 bases are TGTGCCAGCAGTCCAGGAGCTGGAGGAGGAGAGACCCAGTACTTC. This encodes CASSPGAGGGETQYF.

This chain connects TRBV11-3 to TRBJ2-3, with 7 positions matching TRBD2. CDR3 length: 14 amino acids. The V gene end was trimmed by 3 bases and the J gene end by 4 bases; junction bases not matched to a gene: 4. The germline V gene has CDR1 SGHNT and CDR2 YENEEA. This CDR3 is CASSFAGVPDTQYF. The CDR3 DNA reads TGTGCCAGCAGCTTCGCGGGGGTGCCAGATACGCAGTATTTT.

The rearrangement uses TRBV18 and TRBJ1-6; D unclear. V was shortened by 2 bases and J by 7 bases, with 9 bases between the two germline ends. This CDR3 spans 14 amino acids. Germline assignment: CDR1 KGHSH and CDR2 LQKENI. The CDR3: CASSPSGENSPLHF. Written as DNA, the CDR3 is TGTGCCAGCTCACCAAGTGGAGAAAATTCACCCCTCCACTTT.

The J gene is TRBJ2-3, the V gene TRBV7-2, with 11 positions matching TRBD2. V trimming: 4 bases; J trimming: 1 base; junction bases outside the gene matches: 4. Germline loops: CDR1 SGHTA, CDR2 FQGNSA. This CDR3 has 16 residues. The CDR3 protein is CASSSPLAGGTDTQYF. The CDR3 DNA reads TGTGCCAGCAGCTCCCCACTAGCGGGGGGCACAGATACGCAGTATTTT.

This clone was seen once. The chain links TRBV6-5 to TRBJ1-2, with D possibly being TRBD1 (5 bases). The germline CDR1 and CDR2 sequences are MNHEY and SVGAGI. Trimming removed 4 bases at V and 7 bases at J, with 13 bases between. The CDR3 is made up of 13 amino acids. CDR3 DNA sequence: TGTGCCAGCAGTTTGGGGCAGAAGTTTGGCTACACCTTC. It yields the protein CASSLGQKFGYTF.